This is a list of T cell receptor beta chains from one sample in a study of somatic mutations in cytotoxic T cells in rheumatoid arthritis. Profiled with immunoSEQ multiplex PCR; TCRdb holds only in-frame clones, not every one. This table holds about 23,000 clones, nearly 80% found once. The sample was CD8+ T cells sorted from blood. The source is an adult with rheumatoid arthritis. The CDR3 runs from the conserved cysteine through the conserved F or W.

CDR3,J,V
CASSLRSGLAAEQFF,TRBJ2-1,TRBV7-6
CSVVNRDSYEQYF,TRBJ2-7,TRBV29-1
CASSLEADGYGYTF,TRBJ1-2,TRBV11-2
CASSRDRGSNQPQHF,TRBJ1-5,TRBV5-5
CASSPRRTGHNEQFF,TRBJ2-1,TRBV13
CASSLEAGSSSYNEQFF,TRBJ2-1,TRBV11-3
CSVEVEGVWGYTF,TRBJ1-2,TRBV29-1
CASSFTQGRVNEQFF,TRBJ2-1,TRBV5-5
CASRRTPGYEQYF,TRBJ2-7,TRBV2
CASSSGGSFYEQYF,TRBJ2-7,TRBV6-6
CASSVFGANSGNTIYF,TRBJ1-3,TRBV9
CASSGYGYTF,TRBJ1-2,TRBV9
CASSPRNGEATDTQYF,TRBJ2-3,TRBV18
CASLPATVNTEAFF,TRBJ1-1,TRBV19
CASSIATATDTQYF,TRBJ2-3,TRBV19
CASARGKAEAFF,TRBJ1-1,TRBV7-9
CASSNTAPADTEAFF,TRBJ1-1,TRBV7-8
CASSLWINEQFF,TRBJ2-1,TRBV7-9
CASSVGGGVSTDTQYF,TRBJ2-3,TRBV9
CASSLSSGTSTDTQYF,TRBJ2-3,TRBV5-4
CASSLLAGEVDTQYF,TRBJ2-3,TRBV4-1
CASSTGEDEQYF,TRBJ2-7,TRBV7-6
CASSHFSNSYNEQFF,TRBJ2-1,TRBV6-5
CASSQERGNTEAFF,TRBJ1-1,TRBV4-1
CASSLTEHIGGLDEQYF,TRBJ2-7,TRBV7-9
CASSRRPQETQYF,TRBJ2-5,TRBV11-2
CASSQETRRTEAFF,TRBJ1-1,TRBV4-3
CASSPASGGAAGETQYF,TRBJ2-5,TRBV4-3
CASSRETGPYEQYF,TRBJ2-7,TRBV21-1
CASSRGPGGSYNEQFF,TRBJ2-1,TRBV4-1
CASSEVGTSGENEQFF,TRBJ2-1,TRBV6-4
CASSSLAGAPDTQYF,TRBJ2-3,TRBV7-2
CASSLGQSPYEQYF,TRBJ2-7,TRBV5-6
CASSPPGAPYEQYF,TRBJ2-7,TRBV7-9
CASSLRLAESYEQYF,TRBJ2-7,TRBV4-1
CASSQDLQGPMNTEAFF,TRBJ1-1,TRBV4-3
CASSVDFATNEKLFF,TRBJ1-4,TRBV5-5
CASSGTDRGGYEQYF,TRBJ2-7,TRBV9
CASSRAGLADNEQFF,TRBJ2-1,TRBV4-3
CASSPGAIGETQYF,TRBJ2-5,TRBV7-9
CASSLVSLSTDTQYF,TRBJ2-3,TRBV11-2
CASSLSGAHEQYF,TRBJ2-7,TRBV5-1
CASSHPGQFYEQYF,TRBJ2-7,TRBV4-1